These T cell receptor beta chains were read from a single sample in a study of blood T cell repertoires in COVID-19. Assay used: immunoSEQ multiplex PCR; TCRdb lists only in-frame clones, some missing. The sample shows around 46,000 clones, approximately 88% of them seen only once. The sequencing input was peripheral blood. These TCRs come from a man aged 45-65 years with acute or convalescent COVID-19. The CDR3 runs from the conserved cysteine through the conserved F or W. The D gene is left open where the match is weak. Clone size is not always given. Where it is, it says once, few, many or a class for expanded clones.

V gene: TRBV10-1
D gene: TRBD2
clone size: .
J gene: TRBJ2-3
CDR3 protein: CASSDPGLAGNTDTQYF
CDR3 DNA: TGCGCCAGCAGTGACCCGGGACTAGCGGGAAACACAGATACGCAGTATTTT

V gene: TRBV6-1
D gene: .
clone size: .
J gene: TRBJ1-6
CDR3 protein: CASSEAQGDNSPLHF
CDR3 DNA: TGTGCCAGCAGTGAAGCGCAAGGGGATAATTCACCCCTCCACTTT

V gene: TRBV2
D gene: TRBD1
clone size: .
J gene: TRBJ1-1
CDR3 protein: CASSDQTGGLTEAFF
CDR3 DNA: TGTGCCAGCAGTGATCAGACAGGGGGCCTCACTGAAGCTTTCTTT

V gene: TRBV3-1/TRBV3-2
D gene: .
clone size: once
J gene: TRBJ1-1
CDR3 protein: CASSQVEAGTEAFF
CDR3 DNA: TGTGCCAGCAGCCAAGTCGAGGCGGGCACTGAAGCTTTCTTT

V gene: TRBV6-2/TRBV6-3
D gene: TRBD1
clone size: .
J gene: TRBJ2-5
CDR3 protein: CASSYSSDRAGETQYF
CDR3 DNA: TGTGCCAGCAGTTACTCGAGCGACAGGGCGGGAGAGACCCAGTACTTC

V gene: TRBV7-9
D gene: .
clone size: few
J gene: TRBJ2-2
CDR3 protein: CASSLDGTGELFF
CDR3 DNA: TGTGCCAGCAGCTTAGACGGCACCGGGGAGCTGTTTTTT

V gene: TRBV6-2/TRBV6-3
D gene: .
clone size: .
J gene: TRBJ1-1
CDR3 protein: CASSYLERAEAFF
CDR3 DNA: TGTGCCAGCAGTTACTTGGAGAGGGCTGAAGCTTTCTTT

V gene: TRBV15
D gene: TRBD1
clone size: .
J gene: TRBJ2-1
CDR3 protein: CATGLRAGQARQFF
CDR3 DNA: TGTGCCACCGGGTTAAGGGCCGGACAGGCGCGGCAGTTCTTC

V gene: TRBV7-3
D gene: .
clone size: .
J gene: TRBJ2-1
CDR3 protein: CASSPGYNEQFF
CDR3 DNA: TGTGCCAGCAGCCCAGGGTATAATGAGCAGTTCTTC

V gene: TRBV6-2/TRBV6-3
D gene: .
clone size: few
J gene: TRBJ2-3
CDR3 protein: CASSYQVWSDTQYF
CDR3 DNA: TGTGCCAGCAGTTACCAGGTGTGGTCAGATACGCAGTATTTT

V gene: TRBV7-2
D gene: .
clone size: .
J gene: TRBJ2-1
CDR3 protein: CASSLSRTYNEQFF
CDR3 DNA: TGTGCCAGCAGCTTAAGTAGAACCTACAATGAGCAGTTCTTC

V gene: TRBV5-6
D gene: .
clone size: .
J gene: TRBJ2-7
CDR3 protein: CASSLPTAAEQYF
CDR3 DNA: TGTGCCAGCAGCTTACCCACAGCGGCCGAGCAGTACTTC

V gene: TRBV10-3
D gene: TRBD1
clone size: .
J gene: TRBJ1-2
CDR3 protein: CAISEVGGQVNYGYTF
CDR3 DNA: TGTGCCATCAGTGAGGTGGGGGGACAGGTTAACTATGGCTACACCTTC

V gene: TRBV7-9
D gene: .
clone size: .
J gene: TRBJ1-3
CDR3 protein: CASSPGRLSGNTIYF
CDR3 DNA: TGTGCCAGCAGCCCAGGGAGGCTATCCGGAAACACCATATATTTT

V gene: TRBV20-1
D gene: TRBD1
clone size: .
J gene: TRBJ1-2
CDR3 protein: CSASGQGSPGYTF
CDR3 DNA: TGCAGTGCTAGTGGACAGGGCTCTCCCGGCTACACCTTC

V gene: TRBV7-9
D gene: TRBD1
clone size: .
J gene: TRBJ1-1
CDR3 protein: CASSLIGQGHAFF
CDR3 DNA: TGTGCCAGCAGCCTAATCGGACAGGGTCATGCTTTCTTT

V gene: TRBV19
D gene: .
clone size: .
J gene: TRBJ1-5
CDR3 protein: CASSWSEEQPQHF
CDR3 DNA: TGTGCCAGTAGTTGGAGCGAGGAACAGCCCCAGCATTTT

V gene: TRBV19
D gene: .
clone size: .
J gene: TRBJ1-2
CDR3 protein: CASSIIGEGNGYTF
CDR3 DNA: TGTGCCAGTAGTATCATCGGGGAGGGAAATGGCTACACCTTC

V gene: TRBV18
D gene: TRBD2
clone size: .
J gene: TRBJ2-7
CDR3 protein: CASSPQAGASYEQYF
CDR3 DNA: TGTGCCAGCTCACCACAAGCGGGAGCATCCTACGAGCAGTACTTC

V gene: TRBV27
D gene: TRBD1
clone size: .
J gene: TRBJ1-5
CDR3 protein: CASRDRDEQPQHF
CDR3 DNA: TGTGCCAGTAGGGACAGGGACGAACAGCCCCAGCATTTT

V gene: TRBV25-1
D gene: TRBD1
clone size: .
J gene: TRBJ1-2
CDR3 protein: CASSDAGQRDYGYTF
CDR3 DNA: TGTGCCAGCAGTGATGCGGGACAGCGAGACTATGGCTACACCTTC

V gene: TRBV25-1
D gene: .
clone size: once
J gene: TRBJ1-2
CDR3 protein: CASSSFSMEGPNYGYTF
CDR3 DNA: TGTGCCAGCAGTTCCTTTAGCATGGAGGGGCCTAACTATGGCTACACCTTC

V gene: TRBV5-1
D gene: TRBD2
clone size: .
J gene: TRBJ2-7
CDR3 protein: CASSRVAGDYEQYF
CDR3 DNA: TGCGCCAGCAGCCGGGTAGCGGGAGATTACGAGCAGTACTTC